The entry that follows covers one T cell receptor beta chain sequence. The method was immunoSEQ multiplex PCR; TCRdb's version includes in-frame clones alone and lacks a portion of them. Of about 95,000 clones listed, about nine tenths are singletons. These data belong to a study of blood T cell repertoires in COVID-19. Whole-study context: T cells, B-cell-depleted T cells, or PBMCs supplied cDNA or gDNA.

This CDR3 has 14 residues. V trimming: 5 bases; J trimming: 9 bases; junction bases outside the gene matches: 5. CDR1 and CDR2 (germline): MDHEN, SYDVKM. This TCR derives from a woman in her 70s with acute or convalescent COVID-19. The sequenced sample was peripheral blood. The chain uses TRBV28 and TRBJ1-6, with TRBD1 identical over 9 bases. The CDR3 sequence: CASSTGGISSPLHF. The DNA for the CDR3 is TGTGCCAGCAGTACAGGGGGCATTAGTTCACCCCTCCACTTT.